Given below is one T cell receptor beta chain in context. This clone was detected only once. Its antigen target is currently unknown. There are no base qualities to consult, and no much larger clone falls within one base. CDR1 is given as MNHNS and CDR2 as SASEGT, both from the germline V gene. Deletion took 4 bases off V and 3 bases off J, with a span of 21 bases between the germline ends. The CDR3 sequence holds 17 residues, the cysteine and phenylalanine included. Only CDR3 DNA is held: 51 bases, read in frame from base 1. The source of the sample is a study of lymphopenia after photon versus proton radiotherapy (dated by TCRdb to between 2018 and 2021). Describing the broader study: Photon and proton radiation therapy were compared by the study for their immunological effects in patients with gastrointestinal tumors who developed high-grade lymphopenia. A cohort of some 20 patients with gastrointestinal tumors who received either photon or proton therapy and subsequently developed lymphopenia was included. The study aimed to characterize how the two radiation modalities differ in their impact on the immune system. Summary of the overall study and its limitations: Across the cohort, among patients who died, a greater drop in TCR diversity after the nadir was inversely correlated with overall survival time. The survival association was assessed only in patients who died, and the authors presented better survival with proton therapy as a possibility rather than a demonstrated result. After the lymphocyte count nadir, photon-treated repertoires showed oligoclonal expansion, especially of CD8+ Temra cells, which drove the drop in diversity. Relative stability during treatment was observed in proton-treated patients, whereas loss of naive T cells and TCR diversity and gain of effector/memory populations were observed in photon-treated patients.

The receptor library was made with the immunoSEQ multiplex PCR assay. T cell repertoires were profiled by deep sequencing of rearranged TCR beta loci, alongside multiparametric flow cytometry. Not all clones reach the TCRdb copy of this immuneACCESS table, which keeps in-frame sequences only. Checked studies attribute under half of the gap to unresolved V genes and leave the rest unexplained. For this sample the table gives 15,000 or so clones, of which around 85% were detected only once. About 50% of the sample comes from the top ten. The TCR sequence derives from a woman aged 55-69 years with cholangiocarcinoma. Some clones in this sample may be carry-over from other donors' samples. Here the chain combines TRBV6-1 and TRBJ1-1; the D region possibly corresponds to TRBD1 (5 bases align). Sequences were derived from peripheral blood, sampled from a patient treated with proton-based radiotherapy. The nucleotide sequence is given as TGTGCCAGCAGTGCCGGGACGGCAATTAAGTGGGACACTGAAGCTTTCTTT. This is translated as CASSAGTAIKWDTEAFF.